Following are 6 T cell receptor beta chains from one sample sequenced in a study of T-cell reconstitution after alpha-beta-depleted transplantation in children. TCRbeta library preparation incorporated unique molecular identifiers. One entry per CDR3 protein, called by TCRdb with MiXCR from the PCR reads. The sample lists around 100,000 distinct CDR3 sequences; around a tenth were seen once. This specimen consisted of PBMCs, obtained before TCRalphabeta/CD19-depleted stem cell transplant. The receptor source for this set is a boy aged 2 to 9 with acute lymphoblastic leukemia, due to receive a stem cell transplant.

The rearrangement joins TRBV2 to TRBJ2-3; perhaps TRBD2 as D (6 bases). The CDR3 consists of 14 residues. Trimming pared 6 bases from V and 3 bases from J, leaving 13 bases between. Germline V gene sequence: CDR1 SNHLY, CDR2 FYNNEI. The CDR3 coding sequence is TGTGCCAGCAGCCCGACTAGTGGGACAGATACGCAGTATTTT. This encodes CASSPTSGTDTQYF.

This clonotype came up many times. The V gene is TRBV5-1, the J gene TRBJ2-7; no clear D gene. The CDR3 loop spans 14 amino acids. In germline, CDR1 is SGHRS, CDR2 YFSETQ. Deletions cut 4 bases from V and 6 bases from J, with 17 bases between. CDR3 residues: CASSPGSSSVEQYF. The CDR3 DNA sequence: TGCGCCAGCAGCCCGGGCTCGTCCTCTGTCGAGCAGTACTTC. Using reference TRBV5-1 and TRBJ2-7 for the parts outside the CDR3, the full variable domain is KAGVTQTPRYLIKTRGQQVTLSCSPISGHRSVSWYQQTPGQGLQFLFEYFSETQRNKGNFPGRFSGRQFSNSRSEMNVSTLELGDSALYLCASSPGSSSVEQYFGPGTRLTVT.

The gene calls are TRBV12-3 or TRBV12-4 and TRBJ1-1; a possible D gene is TRBD1 (5 bases). The CDR3 runs 13 residues. V dropped 6 bases and J dropped 1 base, with 9 bases sitting between them. The CDR3 sequence: CASRLDRNTEAFF. The CDR3 DNA sequence: TGTGCCAGCAGACTTGACAGGAACACTGAAGCTTTCTTT.

This clonotype was seen at least ten times. This chain connects TRBV5-1 to TRBJ1-1; D is perhaps TRBD1 (6 bases). The CDR3 length is 13 residues. Germline CDR1 is SGHRS and CDR2 is YFSETQ. Trimming left V 4 bases short and J 3 bases short, with 10 bases between. The CDR3 reads CASSTHRDTEAFF. The CDR3 bases are TGCGCCAGCAGCACCCACAGGGACACTGAAGCTTTCTTT.

The sample holds a few counts of this clonotype. The CDR3 DNA is TGCAGTGCTAGTTCGAGGGGCGGGAATTGGGGCAATCAGCCCCAGCATTTT. It translates to CSASSRGGNWGNQPQHF. This chain connects TRBV20-1 to TRBJ1-5, with D perhaps matching TRBD1 (5 bases). Germline V gene data show CDR1 as DFQATT and CDR2 as SNEGSKA (reference sequence). V shed 3 bases and J shed 2 bases, with 20 bases lying between them. The CDR3 extends over 17 amino acids.

This clonotype has at least ten counts. The V and J genes are TRBV7-2 and TRBJ2-3, with TRBD2 as a possible D gene (6 bases). Germline CDR1 reads SGHTA; CDR2 reads FQGNSA. The ends were cut back, 1 base at V and 1 base at J, with 12 bases in the middle. The CDR3 extends over 16 amino acids. This CDR3 is CASSLVGGSGTDTQYF. Here the CDR3 DNA reads TGTGCCAGCAGCTTAGTCGGGGGATCCGGCACAGATACGCAGTATTTT.